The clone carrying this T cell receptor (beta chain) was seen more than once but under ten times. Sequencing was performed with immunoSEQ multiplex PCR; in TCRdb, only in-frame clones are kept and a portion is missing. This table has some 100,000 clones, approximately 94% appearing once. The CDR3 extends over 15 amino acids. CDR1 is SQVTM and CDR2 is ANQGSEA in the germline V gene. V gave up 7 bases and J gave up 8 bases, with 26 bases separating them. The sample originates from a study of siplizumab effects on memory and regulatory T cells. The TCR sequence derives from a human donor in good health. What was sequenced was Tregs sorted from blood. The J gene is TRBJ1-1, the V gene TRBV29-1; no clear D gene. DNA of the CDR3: TGCAGCGCAGTATTGAGGGTAGGATATTTTACCGAAGCTTTCTTT. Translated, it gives CSAVLRVGYFTEAFF.